The rows below give T cell receptor beta chains drawn from one sample of a study of CD8 T cells in Susac syndrome. TCRdb recomputed calls from the immunoSEQ multiplex PCR reads with MiXCR, one row per CDR3 protein. The data show around 230,000 distinct CDR3 sequences, around 95% seen once. Sequencing was performed on CD4+ T cells from PBMCs. These receptor sequences come from a human donor with multiple sclerosis. Both conserved end residues are part of each CDR3. The D gene is left open where the match is weak. Clone size, where shown, is once, few, many, or a class for clones that have expanded.

v_gene,j_gene,abundance,d_gene,CDR3aa,CDR3nt
TRBV7-8,TRBJ2-5,-,-,CASGDLRAKETQYF,TGTGCCAGCGGAGACCTCCGGGCCAAAGAGACCCAGTACTTC
TRBV18,TRBJ2-4,-,TRBD1,CASSPLDRESIQYF,TGTGCCAGCTCACCTCTCGACAGGGAAAGCATTCAGTACTTC
TRBV28,TRBJ1-1,-,TRBD1,CASSLLPGQGDTEAFF,TGTGCCAGCAGTTTATTACCGGGACAGGGGGATACTGAAGCTTTCTTT
TRBV30,TRBJ2-4,-,-,CAWSVGQNIQYF,TGTGCCTGGAGTGTAGGCCAAAACATTCAGTACTTC
TRBV9,TRBJ1-1,-,-,CASSVDEGLVGAFF,TGTGCCAGCAGCGTAGACGAGGGCTTGGTGGGCGCTTTCTTT
TRBV14,TRBJ2-1,-,TRBD2,CASSRTSGGYYNEQFF,TGTGCCAGCAGCCGTACTAGCGGGGGGTACTACAATGAGCAGTTCTTC
TRBV2,TRBJ2-1,-,-,CASDDSSSYNEQFF,TGTGCCAGCGACGACAGTAGCTCCTACAATGAGCAGTTCTTC
TRBV12-5,TRBJ2-5,-,-,CASGLVGSVETQYF,TGTGCTAGTGGTTTGGTAGGCAGCGTTGAGACCCAGTACTTC
TRBV3-1,TRBJ2-1,-,-,CASSQVESEQFF,TGTGCCAGCAGCCAGGTTGAAAGTGAGCAGTTCTTC
TRBV29-1,TRBJ1-5,-,TRBD1,CSAGTGGNQPQHF,TGCAGCGCCGGGACAGGGGGCAATCAGCCCCAGCATTTT
TRBV20-1,TRBJ1-1,-,-,CSAGVNTEAFF,TGCAGTGCTGGGGTGAACACTGAAGCTTTCTTT
TRBV7-9,TRBJ2-1,-,-,CASSLAVIQMRDNEQFF,TGTGCCAGCAGCTTAGCGGTAATACAAATGAGGGACAATGAGCAGTTCTTC
TRBV20-1,TRBJ2-1,-,TRBD2,CSASRIGTSSYNEQFF,TGCAGTGCTAGTAGGATCGGGACTAGCTCCTACAATGAGCAGTTCTTC
TRBV5-1,TRBJ2-7,once,-,CASSLESNLYEQYF,TGCGCCAGCAGCTTGGAATCTAATCTTTACGAGCAGTACTTC
TRBV2,TRBJ1-5,-,-,CASSGAQNQPQHF,TGTGCCAGCAGTGGGGCACAGAATCAGCCCCAGCATTTT
TRBV12-3/TRBV12-4,TRBJ1-5,-,-,CASSPGVRSNQPQHF,TGTGCCAGCAGTCCAGGCGTTCGTAGCAATCAGCCCCAGCATTTT